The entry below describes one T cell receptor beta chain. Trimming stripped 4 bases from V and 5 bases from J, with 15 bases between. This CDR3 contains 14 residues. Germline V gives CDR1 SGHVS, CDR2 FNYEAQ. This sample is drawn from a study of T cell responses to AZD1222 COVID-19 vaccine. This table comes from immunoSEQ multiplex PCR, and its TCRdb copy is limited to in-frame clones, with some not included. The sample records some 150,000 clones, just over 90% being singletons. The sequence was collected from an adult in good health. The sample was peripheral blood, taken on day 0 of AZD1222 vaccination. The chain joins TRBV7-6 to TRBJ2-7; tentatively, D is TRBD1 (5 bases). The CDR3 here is CASSSRGPGDEQYF. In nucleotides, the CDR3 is TGTGCCAGCAGCTCAAGGGGTCCCGGTGACGAGCAGTACTTC. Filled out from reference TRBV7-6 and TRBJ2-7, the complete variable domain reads GAGVSQSPRYKVTKRGQDVALRCDPISGHVSLYWYRQALGQGPEFLTYFNYEAQQDKSGLPNDRFSAERPEGSISTLTIQRTEQRDSAMYRCASSSRGPGDEQYFGPGTRLTVT.